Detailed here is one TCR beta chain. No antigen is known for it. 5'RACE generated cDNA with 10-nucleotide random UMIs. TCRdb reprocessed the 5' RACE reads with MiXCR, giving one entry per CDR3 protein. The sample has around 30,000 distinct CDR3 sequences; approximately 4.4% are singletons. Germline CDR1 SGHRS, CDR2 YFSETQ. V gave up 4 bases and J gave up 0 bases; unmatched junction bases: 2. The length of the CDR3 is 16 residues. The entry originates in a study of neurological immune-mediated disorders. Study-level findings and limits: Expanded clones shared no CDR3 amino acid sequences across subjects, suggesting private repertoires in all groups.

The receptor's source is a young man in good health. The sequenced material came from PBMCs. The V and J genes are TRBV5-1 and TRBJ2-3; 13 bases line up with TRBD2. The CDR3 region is CASSAGLAGSTDTQYF. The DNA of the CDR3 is TGCGCCAGCAGCGCGGGACTAGCGGGGAGCACAGATACGCAGTATTTT.